This T cell receptor beta chain comes out of a study of early T cells in non-severe SARS-CoV-2 infection. This clonotype was counted only a few times. Individual cDNA molecules received unique molecular identifiers. TCRdb reprocessed the 5' RACE reads with MiXCR, giving one entry per CDR3 protein. This sample yields 50,000 to 60,000 distinct CDR3 sequences, of which 6.2% are seen a single time; roughly 3.9% belongs to the top ten. The CDR3 sequence is 18 residues long. V trimming: 4 bases; J trimming: 0 bases; junction bases outside the gene matches: 10. The germline CDR1 and CDR2 sequences are SGHRS and YFSETQ.

The specimen was whole blood. J is TRBJ2-6 and V is TRBV5-1; TRBD1 matches at 7 bases. This TCR was recovered from an adult who was a healthcare worker with PCR-confirmed SARS-CoV-2 infection or an uninfected control (not recorded which). The CDR3 here is CASSRIQGVSSGANVLTF. CDR3 coding DNA: TGCGCCAGCAGCCGTATCCAGGGGGTAAGCTCTGGGGCCAACGTCCTGACTTTC.